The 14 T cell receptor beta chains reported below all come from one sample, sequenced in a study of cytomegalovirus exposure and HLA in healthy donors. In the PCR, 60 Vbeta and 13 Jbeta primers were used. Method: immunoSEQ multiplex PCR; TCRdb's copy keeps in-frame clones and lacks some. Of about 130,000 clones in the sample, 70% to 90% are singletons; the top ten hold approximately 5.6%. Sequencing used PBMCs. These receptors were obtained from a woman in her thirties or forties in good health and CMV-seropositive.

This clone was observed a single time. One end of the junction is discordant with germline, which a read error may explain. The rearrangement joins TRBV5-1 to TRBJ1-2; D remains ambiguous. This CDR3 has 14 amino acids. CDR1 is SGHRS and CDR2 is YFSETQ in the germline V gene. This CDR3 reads CASSSRPQDYGYPF. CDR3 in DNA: TGCGCCAGCAGCTCACGACCACAAGACTATGGCTACCCCTTC.

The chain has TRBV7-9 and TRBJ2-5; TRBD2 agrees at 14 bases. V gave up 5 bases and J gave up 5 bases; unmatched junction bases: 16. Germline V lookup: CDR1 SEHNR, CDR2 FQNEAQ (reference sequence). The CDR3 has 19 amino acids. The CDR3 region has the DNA TGTGCCAGCAGCCCCGGGACTAGCGGGGGCCTGGGGCTCGGGGAGACCCAGTACTTC. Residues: CASSPGTSGGLGLGETQYF.

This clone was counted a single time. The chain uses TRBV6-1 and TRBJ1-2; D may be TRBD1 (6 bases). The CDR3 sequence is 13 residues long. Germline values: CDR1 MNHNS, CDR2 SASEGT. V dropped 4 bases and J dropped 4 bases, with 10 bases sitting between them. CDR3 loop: CASSVGRGYGYTF. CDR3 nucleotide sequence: TGTGCCAGCAGTGTCGGCAGGGGCTATGGCTACACCTTC.

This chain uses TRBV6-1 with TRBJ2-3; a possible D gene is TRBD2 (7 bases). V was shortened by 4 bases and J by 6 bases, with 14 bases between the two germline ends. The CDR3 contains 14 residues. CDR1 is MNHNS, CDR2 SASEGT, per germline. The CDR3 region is CASSAGGGQDTQYF. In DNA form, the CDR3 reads TGTGCCAGCAGTGCGGGGGGCGGGCAGGATACGCAGTATTTT.

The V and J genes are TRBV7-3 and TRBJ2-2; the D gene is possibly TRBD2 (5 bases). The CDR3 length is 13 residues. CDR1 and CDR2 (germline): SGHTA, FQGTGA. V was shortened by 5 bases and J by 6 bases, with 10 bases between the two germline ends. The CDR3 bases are TGTGCCAGCAGCGCCGGGGAATCCGGGGAGCTGTTTTTT. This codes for CASSAGESGELFF.

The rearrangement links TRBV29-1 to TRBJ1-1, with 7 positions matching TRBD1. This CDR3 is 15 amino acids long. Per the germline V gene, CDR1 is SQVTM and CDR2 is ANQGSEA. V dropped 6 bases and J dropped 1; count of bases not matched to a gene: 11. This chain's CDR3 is CSVGPVDRANTEAFF. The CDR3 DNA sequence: TGCAGCGTGGGGCCCGTCGACAGGGCGAACACTGAAGCTTTCTTT.

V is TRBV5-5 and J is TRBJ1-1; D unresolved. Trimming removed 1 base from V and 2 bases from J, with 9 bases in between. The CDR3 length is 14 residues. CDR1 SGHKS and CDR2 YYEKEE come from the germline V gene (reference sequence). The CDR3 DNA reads TGTGCCAGCAGCTTGCGTACAGTCAACACTGAAGCTTTCTTT. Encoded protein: CASSLRTVNTEAFF. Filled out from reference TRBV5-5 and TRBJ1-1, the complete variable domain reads DAGVTQSPTHLIKTRGQQVTLRCSPISGHKSVSWYQQVLGQGPQFIFQYYEKEERGRGNFPDRFSARQFPNYSSELNVNALLLGDSALYLCASSLRTVNTEAFFGQGTRLTVV.

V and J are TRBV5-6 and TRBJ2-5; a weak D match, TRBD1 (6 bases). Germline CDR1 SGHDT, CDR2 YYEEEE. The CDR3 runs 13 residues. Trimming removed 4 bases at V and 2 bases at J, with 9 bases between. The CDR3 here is CASSQDSQETQYF. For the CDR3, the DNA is TGTGCCAGCAGCCAGGACAGTCAAGAGACCCAGTACTTC.

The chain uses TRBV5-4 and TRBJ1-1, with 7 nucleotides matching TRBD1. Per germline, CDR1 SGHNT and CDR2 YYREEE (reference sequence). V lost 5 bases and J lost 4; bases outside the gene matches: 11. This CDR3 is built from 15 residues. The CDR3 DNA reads TGTGCCAGCAGTCCGACGAAGAGACAGGGCACTGAAGCTTTCTTT. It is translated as CASSPTKRQGTEAFF.

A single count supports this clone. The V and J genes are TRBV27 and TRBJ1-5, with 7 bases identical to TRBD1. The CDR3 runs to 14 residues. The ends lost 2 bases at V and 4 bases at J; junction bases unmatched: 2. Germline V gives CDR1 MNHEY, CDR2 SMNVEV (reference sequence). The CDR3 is CASSLLRGNQPQHF. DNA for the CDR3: TGTGCCAGCAGTTTACTCAGGGGGAATCAGCCCCAGCATTTT.

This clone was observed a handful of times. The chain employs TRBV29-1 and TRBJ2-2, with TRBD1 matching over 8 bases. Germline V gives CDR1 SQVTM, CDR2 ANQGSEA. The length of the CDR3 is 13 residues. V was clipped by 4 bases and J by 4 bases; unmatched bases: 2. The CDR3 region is CSVGTGLTGELFF. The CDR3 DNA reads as TGCAGCGTTGGGACAGGGCTCACCGGGGAGCTGTTTTTT.

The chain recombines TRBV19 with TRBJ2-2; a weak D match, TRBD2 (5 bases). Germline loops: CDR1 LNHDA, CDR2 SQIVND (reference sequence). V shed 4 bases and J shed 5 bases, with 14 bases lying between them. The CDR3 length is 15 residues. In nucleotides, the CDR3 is TGTGCCAGTAGTAGCCGGACGGGGAAAACCGGGGAGCTGTTTTTT. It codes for CASSSRTGKTGELFF.

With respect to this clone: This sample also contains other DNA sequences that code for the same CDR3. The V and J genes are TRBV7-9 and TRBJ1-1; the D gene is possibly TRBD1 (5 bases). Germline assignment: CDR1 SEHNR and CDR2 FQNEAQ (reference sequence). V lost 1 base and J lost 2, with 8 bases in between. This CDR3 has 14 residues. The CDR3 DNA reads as TGTGCCAGCAGCTTAGGGGGGGGTAACACTGAAGCTTTCTTT. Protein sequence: CASSLGGGNTEAFF.

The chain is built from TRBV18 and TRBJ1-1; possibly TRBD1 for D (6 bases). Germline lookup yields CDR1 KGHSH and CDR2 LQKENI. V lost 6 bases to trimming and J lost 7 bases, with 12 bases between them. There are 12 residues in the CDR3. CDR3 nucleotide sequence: TGTGCCAGCTCTCTACAGGGTTATGAAGCTTTCTTT. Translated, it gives CASSLQGYEAFF.